This T cell receptor beta chain was documented in a study of OX40 agonist ivuxolimab in advanced cancers. Assay: immunoSEQ multiplex PCR; the TCRdb copy retains only in-frame clones and omits some. Of 100,000 or so clones in the sample, around nine tenths were seen once. People who had autoimmune disease history or systemic immunosuppression were excluded. This clonotype was sampled from an adult with an advanced solid tumor such as melanoma, head and neck, liver or kidney cancer. Sequencing used CD4+ or CD8+ T cells sorted from blood, obtained in a trial of the OX40 agonist ivuxolimab.

The CDR3 sequence: CASSSQGGSGNTIYF. The CDR3 region has the DNA TGCGCCAGCAGCTCACAGGGGGGATCTGGAAACACCATATATTTT. The V gene is TRBV5-1, the J gene TRBJ1-3, with 8 bases that match TRBD1. Per germline, CDR1 SGHRS and CDR2 YFSETQ. This CDR3 contains 15 residues. Trimming at V came to 3 bases and at J to 1 base, leaving 3 bases not matched to a gene.